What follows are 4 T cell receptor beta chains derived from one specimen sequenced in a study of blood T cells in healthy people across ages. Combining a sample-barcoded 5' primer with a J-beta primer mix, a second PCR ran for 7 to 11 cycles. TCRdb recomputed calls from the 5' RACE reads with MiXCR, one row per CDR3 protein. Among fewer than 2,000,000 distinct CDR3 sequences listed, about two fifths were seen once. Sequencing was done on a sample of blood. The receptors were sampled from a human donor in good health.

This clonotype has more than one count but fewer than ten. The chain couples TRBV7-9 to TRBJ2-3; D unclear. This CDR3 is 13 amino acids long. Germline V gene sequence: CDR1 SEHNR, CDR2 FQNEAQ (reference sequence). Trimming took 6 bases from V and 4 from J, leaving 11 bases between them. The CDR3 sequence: CASSPRSPDTQYF. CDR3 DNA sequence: TGTGCCAGCAGTCCCCGGAGTCCAGATACGCAGTATTTT. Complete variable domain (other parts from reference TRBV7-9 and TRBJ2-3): DTGVSQNPRHKITKRGQNVTFRCDPISEHNRLYWYRQTLGQGPEFLTYFQNEAQLEKSRLLSDRFSAERPKGSFSTLEIQRTEQGDSAMYLCASSPRSPDTQYFGPGTRLTVL.

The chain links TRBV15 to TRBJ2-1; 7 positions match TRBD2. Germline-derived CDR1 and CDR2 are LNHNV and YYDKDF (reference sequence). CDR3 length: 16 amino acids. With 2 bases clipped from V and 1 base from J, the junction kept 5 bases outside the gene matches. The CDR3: CATSRKRGGSYNEQFF. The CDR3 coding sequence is TGTGCCACCAGCAGAAAGAGGGGAGGGTCCTACAATGAGCAGTTCTTC.

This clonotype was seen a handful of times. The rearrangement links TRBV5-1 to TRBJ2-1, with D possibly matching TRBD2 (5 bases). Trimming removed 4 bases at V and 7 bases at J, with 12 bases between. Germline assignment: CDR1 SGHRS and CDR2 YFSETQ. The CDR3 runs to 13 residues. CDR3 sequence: CASSLTGMNEQFF. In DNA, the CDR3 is TGCGCCAGCAGCCTCACCGGGATGAATGAGCAGTTCTTC. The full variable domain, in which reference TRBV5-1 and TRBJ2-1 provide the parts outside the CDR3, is KAGVTQTPRYLIKTRGQQVTLSCSPISGHRSVSWYQQTPGQGLQFLFEYFSETQRNKGNFPGRFSGRQFSNSRSEMNVSTLELGDSALYLCASSLTGMNEQFFGPGTRLTVL.

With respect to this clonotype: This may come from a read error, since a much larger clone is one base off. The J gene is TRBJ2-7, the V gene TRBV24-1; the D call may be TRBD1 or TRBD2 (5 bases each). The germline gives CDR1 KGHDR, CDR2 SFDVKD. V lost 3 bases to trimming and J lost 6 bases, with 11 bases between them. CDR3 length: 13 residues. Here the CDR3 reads CATSDGRGREQYF. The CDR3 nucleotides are TGTGCCACCAGTGATGGTAGGGGACGCGAGCAGTACTTC.